The rows below give T cell receptor beta chains drawn from one sample of a study of Graves' ophthalmopathy and Graves' hyperthyroidism. TCRdb independently ran MiXCR on the multiplex PCR reads; one entry per CDR3 protein. Among just over 400,000 distinct CDR3 sequences, under 25% were seen once, and the ten largest hold roughly 3.2%. Material: peripheral blood. Receptors were obtained from a woman younger than 30 with stable Graves' hyperthyroidism. Each CDR3 is given with its conserved first and last residue. The D gene is left open where the match is weak. Clone size is not always given. Where it is, it says once, few, many or a class for expanded clones.

>TRBD2|many|TRBJ2-7|TRBV6-5
TGTGCCAGCCAATCACAGCGGGACCTACACTACGAGCAGTACTTC
CASQSQRDLHYEQYF
>NA|many|TRBJ2-7|TRBV7-2
TGTGCCAGCAGCTTAGAAGATTCGCGTACCGAGCAGTACTTC
CASSLEDSRTEQYF
>NA|NA|TRBJ1-5|TRBV6-2/TRBV6-3
TGTGCCAGCAGTTACGGGTGGCAGCCCCAGCATTTT
CASSYGWQPQHF
>TRBD1|many|TRBJ2-7|TRBV7-2
TGTGCCAGCAGCCGCTGGACAGGGGGCTACGAGCAGTACTTC
CASSRWTGGYEQYF
>TRBD1|few|TRBJ1-1|TRBV6-1
TGTGCCAGCAGTGTGGGACAGGGGAAACCTGAAGCTTTCTTT
CASSVGQGKPEAFF
>NA|many|TRBJ1-2|TRBV5-1
TGCGCCAGCAGCCGGGCCCTATCGAGGGGCTACACCTTC
CASSRALSRGYTF
>NA|many|TRBJ2-7|TRBV20-1
TGCAGTGCTAGAGATGCGGAGACGCGGCAGTACTTC
CSARDAETRQYF
>NA|NA|TRBJ2-7|TRBV12-3/TRBV12-4
TGTGCCAGCAGTTTAGCGCGGAAGTACGAGCAGTACTTC
CASSLARKYEQYF
>NA|many|TRBJ1-1|TRBV5-1
TGCGCCAGCAGCTTGGAACACGAAGGGACGGAAGCTTTCTTT
CASSLEHEGTEAFF
>NA|many|TRBJ1-5|TRBV19
TGTGCCAGTAGTCTCGGGGATAGAGGGTTCAATCAGCCCCAGCATTTT
CASSLGDRGFNQPQHF
>TRBD2|many|TRBJ2-5|TRBV4-1
TGCGCCAGCAGCCAGGTTAGCGGGGACATACAAGAGACCCAGTACTTC
CASSQVSGDIQETQYF
>NA|many|TRBJ2-5|TRBV28
TGTGCCAGCAGTTCTCCGGCGACAGGTCTGGGGACCCAGTACTTC
CASSSPATGLGTQYF
>NA|NA|TRBJ2-3|TRBV7-2
TGTGCCAGCTCCGCCCCAGATACGCAGTATTTT
CASSAPDTQYF
>TRBD1|many|TRBJ2-3|TRBV7-3
TGTGCCAGCAGCACGACAGGGGGCGCAGATACGCAGTATTTT
CASSTTGGADTQYF
>TRBD2|NA|TRBJ2-2|TRBV24-1
TGTGCCACCGGGACTAGCGGGAAAACCGGGGAGCTGTTTTTT
CATGTSGKTGELFF
>TRBD2|many|TRBJ2-7|TRBV19
TGTGCCAGTAGTATTGTGACGGGAGGTGCCTACGAGCAGTACTTC
CASSIVTGGAYEQYF
>NA|many|TRBJ2-4|TRBV5-5
TGTGCCAGCAGCAGGGAACGGGCCAAAAACATTAAGTACTTC
CASSRERAKNIKYF
>NA|NA|TRBJ1-2|TRBV11-2
TGTGCCAGCAGCTCAGACAGTCTCTACGGCTACACCTTC
CASSSDSLYGYTF
>NA|many|TRBJ1-1|TRBV12-3/TRBV12-4
TGTGCCAGCATCAGAAGCGGAAGCGCTGAAGCTTTCTTT
CASIRSGSAEAFF
>NA|NA|TRBJ2-7|TRBV6-1
TGTGCCAGCAGTACCAGGGGTCGGGGCTACGAGCAGTACTTC
CASSTRGRGYEQYF
>NA|NA|TRBJ1-2|TRBV12-3/TRBV12-4
TGTGCCAGCAGCTACTTCGATGACTATGGCTACACCTTC
CASSYFDDYGYTF
>TRBD2|many|TRBJ2-7|TRBV12-3/TRBV12-4
TGTGCCACTATGCGGACTAGCGGGACCCGAGTTTCCTACGAGCAGTACTTC
CATMRTSGTRVSYEQYF
>TRBD1|many|TRBJ1-2|TRBV27
TGTGCCAGCAGCCCATCCCGGACAGGGAACTATGGCTACACCTTC
CASSPSRTGNYGYTF
>NA|many|TRBJ2-7|TRBV20-1
TGCAGTGCTGGTCGGGGCTCCTACGAGCAGTACTTC
CSAGRGSYEQYF
>NA|NA|TRBJ1-1|TRBV6-1
TGTGCCAGCAGTGAAGAGAGAGTGGCCCCGAACCCAGAAGCTTTCTTT
CASSEERVAPNPEAFF
>TRBD1|many|TRBJ2-2|TRBV5-1
TGCGCCAGCAGCTTGGAACAGGGGGCGAATACCGGGGAGCTGTTTTTT
CASSLEQGANTGELFF
>TRBD2|NA|TRBJ2-5|TRBV5-1
TGCGCCAGCAGCCGAGCGGGGTACCAAGAGACCCAGTACTTC
CASSRAGYQETQYF
>NA|many|TRBJ2-2|TRBV20-1
TGCAGTGCTAGAGATGGGGGTGGGGAGCTGTTTTTT
CSARDGGGELFF
>NA|NA|TRBJ2-7|TRBV4-1
TGCGCCAGCAGCCAAGGCCGGCGAAACTCGTGGGAGCAGTACTTC
CASSQGRRNSWEQYF
>TRBD1|many|TRBJ2-2|TRBV18
TGTGCCAGCTCACCGGGACAGTCGAACACCGGGGAGCTGTTTTTT
CASSPGQSNTGELFF
>NA|many|TRBJ2-7|TRBV7-2
TGTGCCAGCAGCTTAGGGTTGGCGGGTTCTCTCCCCTACGAGCAGTACTTC
CASSLGLAGSLPYEQYF
>NA|many|TRBJ2-7|TRBV12-3/TRBV12-4
TGTGCCAGCAGTGAGCAATCACTAATCTACGAGCAGTACTTC
CASSEQSLIYEQYF
>NA|many|TRBJ2-7|TRBV27
TGTGCCAGCAGTTTTCGGGGAAAGGAGCAGTACTTC
CASSFRGKEQYF
>TRBD1|many|TRBJ1-1|TRBV12-3/TRBV12-4
TGTGCCAGCAGTAGGAGACAGGGGGCGCGGGGAATAAACACTGAAGCTTTCTTT
CASSRRQGARGINTEAFF
>NA|many|TRBJ2-7|TRBV20-1
TGCAGTGCTAGAGTCTCTTTGACCCACGAGCAGTACTTC
CSARVSLTHEQYF
>TRBD1|many|TRBJ2-7|TRBV14
TGTGCCAGCAGCCAAGCGACAGGGAAATACGAGCAGTACTTC
CASSQATGKYEQYF
>TRBD2|many|TRBJ2-7|TRBV20-1
TGCAGTGCTAGAGCCCCTCCCGCGGGAGTCGTCTACGAGCAGTACTTC
CSARAPPAGVVYEQYF
>NA|many|TRBJ2-2|TRBV12-3/TRBV12-4
TGTGCCAGCAGTTTAGCTTCCAGGGCGAACACCGGGGAGCTGTTTTTT
CASSLASRANTGELFF
>TRBD1|NA|TRBJ1-5|TRBV28
TGTGCCAGCAGTTTCCGTAAGGGACAGACTAATCAGCCCCAGCATTTT
CASSFRKGQTNQPQHF
>NA|many|TRBJ2-7|TRBV2
TGTGCCAGCAGAACCGGGACTTCAGTCCACGAGCAGTACTTC
CASRTGTSVHEQYF
>NA|NA|TRBJ1-2|TRBV6-2/TRBV6-3
TGTGCCAGCAGTTACGAAAGGGGCGCGGGCTATGGCTACACCTTC
CASSYERGAGYGYTF
>NA|many|TRBJ2-5|TRBV12-3/TRBV12-4
TGTGCCAGCAGTTCCCCCCTGGGAGTGGAGACCCAGTACTTC
CASSSPLGVETQYF
>TRBD1|NA|TRBJ1-6|TRBV2
TGTGCCAGCAGTGAGGAGGGGGTCTACAGGGGCAACTCCTATAATTCACCCCTCCACTTT
CASSEEGVYRGNSYNSPLHF
>TRBD1|NA|TRBJ1-5|TRBV7-8
TGTGCCAGCAGTTGGGGGGGAACAGGGGCAAGTAAGCCCCAGCATTTT
CASSWGGTGASKPQHF
>NA|few|TRBJ2-4|TRBV13
TGTGCCAGCAGCTCCACAGGGCTAGCCAAAAACATTCAGTACTTC
CASSSTGLAKNIQYF
>NA|NA|TRBJ2-7|TRBV15
TGTGCCACCAGCAGAGCTCTAGCTTCCTCCTACGAGCAGTACTTC
CATSRALASSYEQYF
>NA|many|TRBJ1-2|TRBV19
TGTGCCAGTAGTGAGCCCCGTAGGGCTGGCTACACCTTC
CASSEPRRAGYTF
>NA|NA|TRBJ2-5|TRBV12-3/TRBV12-4
TGTGCCAGCAGTTTGGGAGCCACCCAGTACTTC
CASSLGATQYF
>TRBD1|NA|TRBJ2-5|TRBV28
TGTGCCAGCATCCAGGCGACAGGGGGCCAAGAGACCCAGTACTTC
CASIQATGGQETQYF
>TRBD1|many|TRBJ1-5|TRBV12-3/TRBV12-4
TGTGCCAGCAGTGGGTTAGGGGGCCATCAGCCCCAGCATTTT
CASSGLGGHQPQHF
>NA|NA|TRBJ1-1|TRBV29-1
TGCAGCGTCTGGGGGGGATCAGTTGAAGCTTTCTTT
CSVWGGSVEAFF
>NA|few|TRBJ2-7|TRBV18
TGTGCCAGCTCACCTTTTCGGTCCGAGCAGTACTTC
CASSPFRSEQYF
>TRBD1|many|TRBJ1-2|TRBV2
TGTGCCAGCACTCGAGGGCCGGGACAGCTAAACTATGGCTACACCTTC
CASTRGPGQLNYGYTF
>NA|NA|TRBJ1-1|TRBV20-1
TGCAGTGCTAACGGGTTGGCGAACACTGAAGCTTTCTTT
CSANGLANTEAFF
>TRBD1|few|TRBJ1-5|TRBV20-1
TGCAGTGCTCCCCGAGGGCAGGGGGCCTTTTATAGCAATCAGCCCCAGCATTTT
CSAPRGQGAFYSNQPQHF
>NA|few|TRBJ1-5|TRBV7-8
TGTGCCAGCAGCTTGATAGACACGGGCTATAGCAATCAGCCCCAGCATTTT
CASSLIDTGYSNQPQHF